Below are 26 T cell receptor beta chains sequenced from a single sample in a study of OX40 agonist ivuxolimab in advanced cancers. Produced via immunoSEQ multiplex PCR; TCRdb's table is partial and in-frame only. The data show about 45,000 clones, roughly 88% seen once. The sample was CD4+ or CD8+ T cells sorted from blood, taken in a trial of the OX40 agonist ivuxolimab. The receptor source for this set is an adult with an advanced solid tumor such as melanoma, head and neck, liver or kidney cancer.

This rearrangement joins TRBV4-2 to TRBJ2-7; TRBD1 matches 7 bases. J gave up 4 bases and V 4 bases, and 7 bases lay outside the gene matches. The CDR3 runs 14 residues. CDR1 LGHNA and CDR2 YNFKEQ come from the germline V gene. CDR3 protein: CASSLNRGTYEQYF. Written as DNA, the CDR3 is TGTGCCAGCAGCCTCAACAGGGGCACGTACGAGCAGTACTTC.

The table lists this clone with a count of one. The gene calls are TRBV7-3 and TRBJ2-3; a possible D gene is TRBD1 (6 bases). This CDR3 is built from 14 residues. The V gene's germline CDR1 is SGHTA and CDR2 FQGTGA. V lost 2 bases, J lost 2 bases, and 8 bases lay in between. The DNA for the CDR3 is TGTGCCAGCAGCTTAGGGGACAACACAGATACGCAGTATTTT. Amino acids: CASSLGDNTDTQYF.

The sample holds a few counts of this clone. The V gene is TRBV10-3, the J gene TRBJ2-7, with TRBD1 matching over 7 bases. J was trimmed by 5 bases and V by 10 bases; bases with no gene match: 8. In germline, CDR1 is ENHRY, CDR2 SYGVKD. The length of the CDR3 is 12 residues. DNA for the CDR3: TGTGCCACCAGCCCAGACAGGGACGAGCAGTACTTC. As protein: CATSPDRDEQYF.

This clone was seen just once. The rearrangement links TRBV7-6 to TRBJ1-1; D might be TRBD1 (6 bases). The germline V gene encodes CDR1 SGHVS and CDR2 FNYEAQ. V lost 2 bases to trimming and J lost 6 bases, with 13 bases between them. The CDR3 has 14 amino acids. CDR3 residues: CASSLKAYRAEAFF. The DNA of the CDR3 is TGTGCCAGCAGCTTAAAGGCTTACAGGGCTGAAGCTTTCTTT.

The chain is built from TRBV7-2 and TRBJ1-1, with D unclear. The CDR3 loop spans 13 amino acids. The ends were cut back, 0 bases at V and 1 base at J, with 3 bases in the middle. The germline V gene encodes CDR1 SGHTA and CDR2 FQGNSA. CDR3 coding DNA: TGTGCCAGCAGCTTAGCCTGGAACACTGAAGCTTTCTTT. It translates to CASSLAWNTEAFF.

The gene calls are TRBV6-5 and TRBJ2-5; weak D call: TRBD2 (5 bases). Trimming took 2 bases from V and 7 from J, leaving 14 bases between them. Germline V gene lookup returns CDR1 MNHEY and CDR2 SVGAGI. The CDR3 has 14 amino acids. CDR3 bases: TGTGCCAGCAGTTACCTGGACCCGGCGGGGACCCAGTACTTC. This encodes CASSYLDPAGTQYF.

This chain connects TRBV7-2 to TRBJ1-1; D ambiguous. Germline CDR1 reads SGHTA; CDR2 reads FQGNSA. The germline V and J ends were trimmed by 0 bases and 2 bases, with 4 bases remaining between them. CDR3 size: 13 residues. CDR3 loop: CASSLAPNTEAFF. The CDR3 nucleotides read TGTGCCAGCAGCTTAGCCCCTAACACTGAAGCTTTCTTT.

The chain combines TRBV9 with TRBJ1-4; D remains unclear. There are 14 residues in the CDR3. Germline lookup yields CDR1 SGDLS and CDR2 YYNGEE. V lost 4 bases to trimming and J lost 3 bases, with 10 bases between them. The CDR3 reads CASSQDGANEKLFF. CDR3 bases: TGTGCCAGCAGCCAAGACGGAGCTAATGAAAAACTGTTTTTT.

This sequence joins TRBV10-1 and TRBJ1-2; 8 bases are shared with TRBD1. Trimming took 7 bases from V and 3 from J; bases not matched to a gene: 7. CDR1 and CDR2 (germline): WNHNN, SYGVQD (reference sequence). The CDR3 totals 14 residues. The CDR3 DNA sequence: TGCGCCAGCACTGTGACAGGGGAGGACTATGGCTACACCTTC. Amino acid sequence: CASTVTGEDYGYTF.

The chain recombines TRBV28 with TRBJ2-7, with 11 nucleotides matching TRBD2. Germline V gene data show CDR1 as MDHEN and CDR2 as SYDVKM. This CDR3 comprises 13 residues. V lost 8 bases, J lost 2 bases, and 2 bases stayed unmatched. The CDR3 nucleotides are TGTGCCAGCGGTAGCGGGGGGGCCTACGAGCAGTACTTC. Protein sequence: CASGSGGAYEQYF.

The chain links TRBV7-2 to TRBJ1-1, with D unresolved. CDR3 length: 13 residues. The germline CDR1 and CDR2 sequences are SGHTA and FQGNSA. Trimming took 5 bases from V and 4 from J, leaving 11 bases between them. The CDR3 nucleotides read TGTGCCAGCAGCCAGCGGGAGGGCACTGAAGCTTTCTTT. This codes for CASSQREGTEAFF.

This rearrangement joins TRBV6-5 to TRBJ1-1; 9 bases agree with TRBD1. The CDR3 is 13 residues long. In germline, CDR1 is MNHEY, CDR2 SVGAGI. Trimming cost V 5 bases and J 11 bases; bases outside gene matches: 9. CDR3 region: CASSPGQGRKAFF. CDR3 in DNA: TGTGCCAGCAGTCCAGGACAGGGGAGGAAGGCTTTCTTT.

This clone was detected only a few times. This chain joins TRBV5-1 and TRBJ1-5; D possibly corresponds to TRBD1 (5 bases). The length of the CDR3 is 10 residues. Germline V gene lookup returns CDR1 SGHRS and CDR2 YFSETQ. Trimming took off 10 bases at V and 4 bases at J, with 6 bases between the two ends. This CDR3 reads CAQGNQPQHF. CDR3 in DNA: TGCGCCCAGGGTAATCAGCCCCAGCATTTT.

V usage is TRBV28 and J usage is TRBJ1-5; TRBD1 agrees at 9 bases. The junction had 11 bases not matched to a gene; V was cut back by 6 bases and J by 2 bases. In germline, CDR1 is MDHEN, CDR2 SYDVKM. The CDR3 has 17 amino acids. The chain's CDR3 is CASRPTTGGTGNQPQHF. The CDR3 DNA sequence: TGTGCCAGCAGACCCACGACAGGGGGAACGGGCAATCAGCCCCAGCATTTT.

This rearrangement joins TRBV7-9 to TRBJ2-7; 7 bases are a match to TRBD1. The J segment lost 5 bases and the V segment lost 0 bases, leaving 7 bases of the junction unmatched. The CDR3 spans 15 residues. Looked up from germline, CDR1 is SEHNR and CDR2 is FQNEAQ (reference sequence). The CDR3 here is CASSLARGGADEQYF. The CDR3 DNA sequence: TGTGCCAGCAGCTTAGCCAGAGGGGGCGCGGACGAGCAGTACTTC.

V gene TRBV6-6 combines with J gene TRBJ1-1; possible D gene TRBD1, 5 bases. Trimming took 0 bases from V and 3 from J, leaving 11 bases between them. Germline V lookup: CDR1 MNHNY, CDR2 SVGAGI (reference sequence). The CDR3 totals 15 residues. The DNA for the CDR3 is TGTGCCAGCAGTTACTCAAGGGGTAGGCACACTGAAGCTTTCTTT. Protein product: CASSYSRGRHTEAFF.

This chain connects TRBV5-5 to TRBJ2-1; TRBD1 matches 9 bases. Germline V gene sequence: CDR1 SGHKS, CDR2 YYEKEE (reference sequence). The CDR3 runs 16 residues. V lost 0 bases to trimming and J lost 6 bases; unmatched junction nucleotides: 7. The DNA of the CDR3 is TGTGCCAGCAGCTTGGCCGGGACAGGGTTCGGCAATGAGCAGTTCTTC. Amino acid sequence: CASSLAGTGFGNEQFF. The whole variable domain, filled in from reference TRBV5-5 and TRBJ2-1, reads DAGVTQSPTHLIKTRGQQVTLRCSPISGHKSVSWYQQVLGQGPQFIFQYYEKEERGRGNFPDRFSARQFPNYSSELNVNALLLGDSALYLCASSLAGTGFGNEQFFGPGTRLTVL.

By share, this clone ranks as medium-sized. The chain links TRBV10-2 to TRBJ2-7; TRBD2 matches at 7 bases. Germline CDR1 is WSHSY and CDR2 is SAAADI. With V trimmed by 10 bases and J by 3 bases, 12 bases remained unmatched. This CDR3 has 14 amino acids. The CDR3 DNA sequence: TGCGCCACGGGCCGGGAGGCGCCCTACTACGAGCAGTACTTC. Protein: CATGREAPYYEQYF.

V is TRBV5-1 and J is TRBJ2-3; TRBD2 agrees at 9 bases. The length of the CDR3 is 16 residues. The V gene end was trimmed by 0 bases and the J gene end by 4 bases; junction bases not matched to a gene: 6. Germline V lookup: CDR1 SGHRS, CDR2 YFSETQ. The CDR3 region has the DNA TGCGCCAGCAGCTTGGTGGGCGGGGGGGCCCCAGATACGCAGTATTTT. It codes for CASSLVGGGAPDTQYF.

The chain employs TRBV11-3 and TRBJ1-3; D call uncertain. Germline V gene lookup returns CDR1 SGHNT and CDR2 YENEEA. The CDR3 has 15 amino acids. Between the trimmed V and J ends, which lost 4 bases and 3 bases, there was a span of 13 bases. In DNA, the CDR3 is TGTGCCAGCAGCTCACCGGTGGCTGGTGGAAACACCATATATTTT. Protein: CASSSPVAGGNTIYF.

This chain uses TRBV11-3 with TRBJ1-3; D is possibly TRBD1 (5 bases). This CDR3 region has 16 residues. V was trimmed by 6 bases and J by 4 bases, leaving 19 bases between them. The V gene's germline CDR1 is SGHNT and CDR2 YENEEA. In DNA form, the CDR3 reads TGTGCCAGCAGTGACTTGAAGGGGCTTAGGGGAAACACCATATATTTT. It specifies CASSDLKGLRGNTIYF.

The chain has TRBV11-2 and TRBJ1-2; perhaps TRBD1 as D (5 bases). The ends were cut back, 0 bases at V and 4 bases at J, with 6 bases in the middle. The V gene's germline CDR1 is SGHAT and CDR2 FQNNGV. There are 13 residues in the CDR3. DNA of the CDR3: TGTGCCAGCAGCTTAGAGGGACGCTATGGCTACACCTTC. Translating gives CASSLEGRYGYTF.

In regard to this clone: Relative to the germline gene, one junction end is altered; a read error may explain this. The V gene is TRBV5-4, the J gene TRBJ1-6, with 8 bases that match TRBD1. The CDR3 has 15 amino acids. CDR1 is SGHNT and CDR2 is YYREEE in the germline V gene (reference sequence). In DNA form, the CDR3 reads TGCGCCAGCAGCCTCCGGACAGGGCGGAATTCACCCCTCCACTTT. It codes for CASSLRTGRNSPLHF.

In this sample, this clone turned up once. The genes are TRBV4-2 and TRBJ2-7, with 11 bases that match TRBD2. From germline, CDR1 is LGHNA and CDR2 YNFKEQ. CDR3 length: 17 residues. Unmatched junction bases numbered 9, after V lost 5 bases and J lost 0 bases. The CDR3 spells CASSIRSGGAGSYEQYF. In nucleotides, the CDR3 is TGTGCCAGCAGCATTCGTAGCGGGGGGGCCGGCTCCTACGAGCAGTACTTC.

The chain is built from TRBV4-1 and TRBJ1-6; D is undetermined. There are 14 residues in the CDR3. Germline-derived CDR1 and CDR2 are MGHRA and YSYEKL. V gave up 3 bases and J gave up 7 bases, with 10 bases separating them. CDR3 sequence: CASSQGMTNSPLHF. CDR3 in DNA: TGCGCCAGCAGCCAGGGAATGACGAATTCACCCCTCCACTTT.

The chain has TRBV15 and TRBJ1-1; TRBD1 matches 9 bases. Germline lookup yields CDR1 LNHNV and CDR2 YYDKDF (reference sequence). Unmatched junction bases numbered 6, after V lost 5 bases and J lost 8 bases. This CDR3 has 13 amino acids. The CDR3: CATSGWDRVEAFF. For the CDR3, the DNA is TGTGCCACCAGCGGGTGGGACAGGGTGGAAGCTTTCTTT.